The clone carrying this T cell receptor beta chain is medium-sized. Antigen unknown. The data were obtained in a study of spatial heterogeneity in lung cancer. About the study: Detected beta-chain sequences consistently exceeded alpha-chain sequences. Bulk RNA-seq from matched material yielded a T cell module score that correlated strongly with TCR transcript counts in tumor regions. Findings of the study overall: Mutation tallies in tumors tracked expanded intratumoral alpha and beta TCR counts. Counts for ubiquitous and regional expanded TCRs went along with ubiquitous and regional nonsynonymous mutations, respectively.

V was cut by 2 bases and J by 4 bases, with 11 bases left in between. The CDR3 sequence is 14 residues long. CDR1 is LGHDT and CDR2 is YNNKEL in the germline V gene (reference sequence). In the library, each TCR cDNA molecule bore its own unique molecular identifier. TCRdb recomputed calls from the 5' RACE reads with MiXCR, one row per CDR3 protein. The profile shows about 8,000 distinct CDR3 sequences, 9.6% of them singletons. The sample's time point: sample taken at primary tumor resection. This specimen consisted of lung tumor tissue, obtained at surgery. The TCR was taken from a male donor with early-stage non-small cell lung cancer. V and J are TRBV3-1 and TRBJ1-1; D is possibly TRBD1 (6 bases). The CDR3 here is CASSQTGRVTEAFF. The CDR3 region has the DNA TGTGCCAGCAGCCAAACAGGGAGGGTCACTGAAGCTTTCTTT.